The source of this TCR beta chain is a study of cytomegalovirus exposure and HLA in healthy donors. Primers included in the PCR were 60 Vbeta and 13 Jbeta primers. Profiling relied on immunoSEQ multiplex PCR, and the TCRdb table lists in-frame clones only, not all of them. The sample has around 120,000 clones; roughly four fifths are singletons. The CDR3 sequence is 14 residues long. V was trimmed by 8 bases and J by 5 bases, leaving 17 bases between them. Per the germline V gene, CDR1 is SEHNR and CDR2 is FQNEAQ (reference sequence). The sample taken for sequencing was PBMCs. The gene calls are TRBV7-9 and TRBJ2-3; D may be TRBD1 (6 bases). The source is a boy between 10 and 17 years old in good health and CMV-seronegative. The CDR3 region is CASLADTRGDTQYF. CDR3 sequence (DNA): TGTGCCAGCCTAGCAGACACCAGGGGAGATACGCAGTATTTT.